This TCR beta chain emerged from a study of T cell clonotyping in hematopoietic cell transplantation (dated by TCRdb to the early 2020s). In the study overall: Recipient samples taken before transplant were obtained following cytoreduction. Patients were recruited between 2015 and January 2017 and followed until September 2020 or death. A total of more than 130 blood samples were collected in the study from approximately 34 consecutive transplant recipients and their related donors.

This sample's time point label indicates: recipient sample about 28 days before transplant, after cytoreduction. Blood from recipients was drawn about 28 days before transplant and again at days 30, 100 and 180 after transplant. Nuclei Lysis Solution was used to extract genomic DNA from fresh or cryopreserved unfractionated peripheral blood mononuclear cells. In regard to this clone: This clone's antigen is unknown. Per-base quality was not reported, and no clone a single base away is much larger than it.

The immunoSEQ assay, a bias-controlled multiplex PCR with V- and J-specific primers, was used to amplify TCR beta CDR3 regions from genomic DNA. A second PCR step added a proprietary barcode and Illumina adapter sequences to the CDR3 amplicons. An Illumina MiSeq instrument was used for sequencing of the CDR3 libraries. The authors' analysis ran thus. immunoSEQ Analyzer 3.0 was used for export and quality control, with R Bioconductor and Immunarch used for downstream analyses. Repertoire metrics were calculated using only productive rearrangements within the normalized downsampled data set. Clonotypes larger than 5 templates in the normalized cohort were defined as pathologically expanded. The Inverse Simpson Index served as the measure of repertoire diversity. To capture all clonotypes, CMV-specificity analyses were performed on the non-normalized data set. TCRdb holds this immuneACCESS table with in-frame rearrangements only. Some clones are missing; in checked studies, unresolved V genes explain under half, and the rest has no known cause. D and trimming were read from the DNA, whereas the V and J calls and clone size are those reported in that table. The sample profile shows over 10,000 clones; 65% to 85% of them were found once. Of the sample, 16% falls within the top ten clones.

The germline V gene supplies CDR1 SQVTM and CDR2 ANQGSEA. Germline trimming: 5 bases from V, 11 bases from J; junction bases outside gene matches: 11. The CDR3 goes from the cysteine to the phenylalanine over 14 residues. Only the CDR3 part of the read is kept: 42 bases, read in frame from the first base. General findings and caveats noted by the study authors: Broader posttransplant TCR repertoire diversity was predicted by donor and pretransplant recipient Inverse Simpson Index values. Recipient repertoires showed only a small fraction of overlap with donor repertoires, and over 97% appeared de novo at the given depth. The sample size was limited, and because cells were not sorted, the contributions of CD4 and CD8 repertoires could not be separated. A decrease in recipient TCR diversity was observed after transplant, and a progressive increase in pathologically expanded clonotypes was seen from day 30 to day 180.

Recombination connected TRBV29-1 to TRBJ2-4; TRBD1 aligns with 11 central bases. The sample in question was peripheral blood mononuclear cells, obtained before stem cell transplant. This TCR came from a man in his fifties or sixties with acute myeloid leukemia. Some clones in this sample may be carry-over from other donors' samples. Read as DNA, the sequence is TGCAGCGTTATCAACCGGGACAGGGGGTACGTTCAGTACTTC. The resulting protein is CSVINRDRGYVQYF. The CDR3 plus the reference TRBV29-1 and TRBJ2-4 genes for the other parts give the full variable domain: SAVISQKPSRDICQRGTSLTIQCQVDSQVTMMFWYRQQPGQSLTLIATANQGSEATYESGFVIDKFPISRPNLTFSTLTVSNMSPEDSSIYLCSVINRDRGYVQYFGAGTRLSVL.